Detailed here is one T cell receptor beta chain. Assay used: immunoSEQ multiplex PCR; TCRdb lists only in-frame clones, some missing. In the table there are around 100,000 clones, 75% to 95% of which are singletons. Germline loops: CDR1 SGHKS, CDR2 YYEKEE (reference sequence). The CDR3 loop spans 17 amino acids. Trimming at V came to 4 bases and at J to 6 bases, leaving 11 bases not matched to a gene. The sample originates from a study of blood T cell repertoires in COVID-19. The sequence came from a man aged 50 to 60 with acute or convalescent COVID-19. Sequencing was done on a sample of peripheral blood. The chain couples TRBV5-5 to TRBJ2-1; 12 bases line up with TRBD2. DNA of the CDR3: TGTGCCAGCAGCGCTATTATACTAGCGGGAGGTGGCAATGAGCAGTTCTTC. Residues: CASSAIILAGGGNEQFF. Full variable domain (remainder filled in from reference TRBV5-5 and TRBJ2-1): DAGVTQSPTHLIKTRGQQVTLRCSPISGHKSVSWYQQVLGQGPQFIFQYYEKEERGRGNFPDRFSARQFPNYSSELNVNALLLGDSALYLCASSAIILAGGGNEQFFGPGTRLTVL.